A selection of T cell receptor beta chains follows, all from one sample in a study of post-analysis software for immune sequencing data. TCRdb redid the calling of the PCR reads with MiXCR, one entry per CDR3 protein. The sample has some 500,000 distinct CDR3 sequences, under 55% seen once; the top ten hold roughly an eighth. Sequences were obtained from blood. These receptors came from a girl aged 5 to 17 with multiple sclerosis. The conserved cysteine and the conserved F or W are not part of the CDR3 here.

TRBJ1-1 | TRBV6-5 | ASSRTSITEAF
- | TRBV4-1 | ASSPFRERTYSYNEQY
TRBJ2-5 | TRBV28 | ASSFARGFREQY
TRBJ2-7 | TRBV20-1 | SAPKSKGTQHEQY
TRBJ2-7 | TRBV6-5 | ASTRIAGGYEQY
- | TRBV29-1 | SAATGLDEQY
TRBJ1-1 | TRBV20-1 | SVRDNLMNTEAF
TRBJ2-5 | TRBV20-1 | SASTVWETQY
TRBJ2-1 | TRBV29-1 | SVGLYPTIFYNEQF
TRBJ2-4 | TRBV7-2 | ASSLAGMGDIQY
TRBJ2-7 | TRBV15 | ATSRDPGYDDEQY
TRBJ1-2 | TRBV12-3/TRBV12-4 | ASRIGLTRGGYT
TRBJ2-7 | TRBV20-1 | SASRQVFPYEQY
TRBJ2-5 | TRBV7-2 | ASSLWEGETQY
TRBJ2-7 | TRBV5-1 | ASNIGPPGTSGSYEQY
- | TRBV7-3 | ASSFSGTPYNEQY
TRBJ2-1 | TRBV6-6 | ASSRTGGAVGNEQF
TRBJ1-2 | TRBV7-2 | ASSGQGGFANYGYT
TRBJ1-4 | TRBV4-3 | ASSQDIGRGNEKLF
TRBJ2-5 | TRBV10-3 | AISESKDETQY
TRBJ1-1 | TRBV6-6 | ASSLWGNTEAF
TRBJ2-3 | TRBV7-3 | ASSPEQGSDTQY
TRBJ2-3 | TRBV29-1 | SVEDWGQDAVDTQY
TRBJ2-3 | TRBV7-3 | ASSEVLGDTQY
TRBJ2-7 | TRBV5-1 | ASSLDSTSFSSYEQY
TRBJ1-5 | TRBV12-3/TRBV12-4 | ASSLVGDGQPQH
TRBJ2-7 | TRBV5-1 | ASSTGQSYEQY
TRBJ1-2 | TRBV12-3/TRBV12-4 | ASSPRAASYGYT
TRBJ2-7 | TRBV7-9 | ASSLSSGSAYEQY
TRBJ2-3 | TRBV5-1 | ASRPGQSTDTQY
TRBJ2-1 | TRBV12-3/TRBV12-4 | ASSFGLGILAGVKDEQF
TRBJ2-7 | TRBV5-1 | ASSSMGQGADEQY
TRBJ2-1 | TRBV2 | ASSDSGNSYNEQF
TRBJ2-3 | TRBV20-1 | SAESRIAAEDTQY
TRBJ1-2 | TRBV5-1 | ASRSTGAAYGYT
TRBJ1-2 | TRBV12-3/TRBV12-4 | TSSSGHWGYT
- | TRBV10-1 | ATAEGTAKGETQY
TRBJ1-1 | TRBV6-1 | ASSETGYNTEAF
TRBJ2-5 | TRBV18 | ASSKNQGSRDQETQY
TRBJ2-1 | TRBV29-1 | SVERASPYNEQF
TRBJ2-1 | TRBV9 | ASSVEGTLLYNEQF